Listed here is a single TCR beta chain. Its antigen is still unknown. Base-call qualities are not available, and no considerably larger clone is one nucleotide away. This specimen's time point label, per the study, means: patch test 3, about 24 weeks after DPC sensitization. In the paper's terms, the treatment or condition label means: therapeutic diphenylcyclopropenone sensitization with weekly scalp DPC. At each patch-test visit, blood was drawn before the patch test was applied. Eligible patients were aged 18 to 70, diagnosed with alopecia, deemed suitable for DPC therapy, and excluded if pregnant. Total RNA was extracted from unfractionated whole blood collected in Tempus Blood RNA tubes. The data were obtained in a study of human T cells and chemical hapten exposure (dated by TCRdb to the early 2020s). At the level of the whole study: For sensitization, 2% DPC in acetone was applied to an approximately 2 cm by approximately 2 cm area of upper inner arm skin. Libraries were combined into a pool for sequencing, and differences in TCR yield between samples came mainly from small differences in library volumes within the pool. Approximately 28 alopecia patients gave blood for TCR sequencing at one to four time points (pre-sensitization, 2, 6 and 24 weeks). Throughout the study period of about 23 weeks, patients also received therapeutic DPC doses to the scalp every week. Alopecia areata with under or over 50% scalp involvement, alopecia totalis and alopecia universalis were represented in the patient cohort, which was mostly female. Peripheral blood TCR repertoire changes were tracked in vivo in alopecia patients during primary and secondary sensitization to the hapten diphenylcyclopropenone (DPC). Blood was sampled from patients pre-sensitization (week 0) and at 2, 6 and about 24 weeks after DPC sensitization. Patch testing was done on the upper back using Finn chambers containing 0.01% DPC, and results were scored after 6 days according to International Contact Dermatitis Research Group standards.

Library preparation employed RACE. These reads were obtained on a NextSeq 500. During library preparation, unique molecular identifiers were attached to individual cDNA molecules so that TCRs could be counted in a quantitative, reproducible way. Each blood RNA sample was used to sequence both TCR alpha and TCR beta chains. The published analysis was carried out like this. Samples had a median of roughly 91,000 TCRs, with a range from about 23,224 to 750,000. V, J and CDR3 annotation of the TCR reads was performed with the Decombinator software suite. Every sample was subsampled to the same number of TCRs (28,000) for the PS versus PT1 abundance plots. Expanded TCRs were defined as absent before sensitization and observed at least eight times at the 2-week time point. The public reads were run again by TCRdb, first through fastp at Q25 and then through MiXCR, and only productive beta chains were kept. For every CDR3 protein sequence, its rows merge into one entry that carries the most common genes and DNA. The V and J calls and clone size come from TCRdb's table, not from the authors' own analysis. Recorded for this sample are 70,000 or so distinct CDR3 sequences; over 8.5% of them occurred a single time. The ten largest clonotypes hold roughly 1.4% of the sample.

Overall results and qualifications from the work: DPC sensitization did not change the number of TCRs with a frequency above 1 in 1000, and there was no evidence of changes in global repertoire structure. Expanded TCRs formed significantly more large CDR3 similarity clusters than pre-sensitization or healthy control sets, consistent with antigen-driven responses. Patch test score correlated positively with the number of PT1 expanded TCRs, reaching significance at thresholds 8, 16 and 32 but not at 4. After repeated subsampling, changes were observed in the strength of the expansion versus patch-test correlation and in the threshold at which the correlation became significant. Because every patient had alopecia, a presumed autoimmune disease, the patients' immune response might differ from that of healthy individuals.

V has 4 bases trimmed and J has 2 bases trimmed; junction bases matching no gene number 4. CDR1 is given as MDHEN and CDR2 as SYDVKM, both from the germline V gene. Including cysteine and phenylalanine, the CDR3 has 15 amino acids. The read is trimmed to its CDR3 DNA, 45 bases read in frame from base 1. Recombination joined TRBV28 with TRBJ2-3; 9 central bases correspond to TRBD2. The clonotype originates from a woman in her fifties or sixties with alopecia areata. Some clones in this sample may be carry-over from other donors' samples. The sample was whole blood, taken in connection with sensitization to the hapten diphenylcyclopropenone (DPC). The DNA is as follows: TGTGCCAGCAGTTCGACTAGCGGATACACAGATACGCAGTATTTT. Translated, this is CASSSTSGYTDTQYF.